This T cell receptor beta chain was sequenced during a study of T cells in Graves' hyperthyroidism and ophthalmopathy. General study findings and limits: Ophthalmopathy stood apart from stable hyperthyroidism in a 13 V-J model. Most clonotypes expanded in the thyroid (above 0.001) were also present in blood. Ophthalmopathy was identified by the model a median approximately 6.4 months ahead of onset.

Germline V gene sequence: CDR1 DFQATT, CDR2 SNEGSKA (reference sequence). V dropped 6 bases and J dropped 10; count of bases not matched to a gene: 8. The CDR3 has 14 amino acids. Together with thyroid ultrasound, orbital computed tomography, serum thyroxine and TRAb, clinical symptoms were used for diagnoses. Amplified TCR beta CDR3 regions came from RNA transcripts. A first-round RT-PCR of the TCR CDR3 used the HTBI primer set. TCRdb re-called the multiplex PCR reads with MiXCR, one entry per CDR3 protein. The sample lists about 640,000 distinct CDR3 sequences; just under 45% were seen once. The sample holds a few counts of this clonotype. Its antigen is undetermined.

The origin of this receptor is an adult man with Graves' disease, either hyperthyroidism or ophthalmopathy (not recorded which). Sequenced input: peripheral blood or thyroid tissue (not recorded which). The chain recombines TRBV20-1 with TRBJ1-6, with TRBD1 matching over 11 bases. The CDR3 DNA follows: TGCAGTGCACCGAAGGGACAGGGGGACTCACCCCTCCACTTT. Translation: CSAPKGQGDSPLHF.